The T cell receptor beta chain under discussion was sequenced for a study of blood T cell repertoires in COVID-19. The wider study: The analysed material was cDNA or gDNA that came from T cells, B-cell-depleted T cells, or PBMCs.

Germline CDR1 is SGHRS and CDR2 is YFSETQ. The CDR3 sequence is 14 residues long. Trimming removed 0 bases from V and 0 bases from J, with 6 bases in between. Study processing details: From reference gene primer amplification, estimates of nucleated cell counts were derived. TCRdb's table, derived via immunoSEQ multiplex PCR, lists solely in-frame clones and lacks some. V and J calls and clone size are as listed in that table; D and trimming were resolved from the DNA. Of around 100,000 clones listed, roughly 87% are singletons. In this sample, this clone turned up a few times. Sequencing was done on a sample of peripheral blood. The sequence was obtained from a woman aged 45-59 years with COVID-19, enrolled during active disease. This rearrangement joins TRBV5-1 to TRBJ1-2, with D possibly matching TRBD1 (5 bases). The CDR3 here is CASSLEQANYGYTF. CDR3 in DNA: TGCGCCAGCAGCTTGGAACAGGCTAACTATGGCTACACCTTC.